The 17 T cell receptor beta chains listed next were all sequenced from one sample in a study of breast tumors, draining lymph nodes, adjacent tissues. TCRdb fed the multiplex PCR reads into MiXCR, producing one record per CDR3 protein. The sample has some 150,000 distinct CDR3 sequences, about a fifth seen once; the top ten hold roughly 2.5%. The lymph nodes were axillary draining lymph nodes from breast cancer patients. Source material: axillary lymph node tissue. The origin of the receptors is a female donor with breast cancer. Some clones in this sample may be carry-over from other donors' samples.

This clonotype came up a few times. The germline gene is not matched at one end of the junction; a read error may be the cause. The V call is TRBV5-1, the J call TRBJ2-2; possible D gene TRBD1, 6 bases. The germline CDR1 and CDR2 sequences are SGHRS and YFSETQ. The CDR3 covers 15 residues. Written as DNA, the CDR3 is TGCACCAGCAGCCCCGGGACACTAATCACCGGGGAGCTGTTTTTT. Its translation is CTSSPGTLITGELFF. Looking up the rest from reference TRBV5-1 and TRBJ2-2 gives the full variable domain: KAGVTQTPRYLIKTRGQQVTLSCSPISGHRSVSWYQQTPGQGLQFLFEYFSETQRNKGNFPGRFSGRQFSNSRSEMNVSTLELGDSALYLCTSSPGTLITGELFFGEGSRLTVL.

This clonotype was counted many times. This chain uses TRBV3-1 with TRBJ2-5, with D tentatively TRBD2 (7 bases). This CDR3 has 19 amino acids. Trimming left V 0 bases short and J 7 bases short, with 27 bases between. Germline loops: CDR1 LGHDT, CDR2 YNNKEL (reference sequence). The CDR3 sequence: CASSQDGRLAATGFGTQYF. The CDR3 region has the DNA TGTGCCAGCAGCCAAGACGGGCGTCTAGCGGCCACAGGGTTTGGGACCCAGTACTTC.

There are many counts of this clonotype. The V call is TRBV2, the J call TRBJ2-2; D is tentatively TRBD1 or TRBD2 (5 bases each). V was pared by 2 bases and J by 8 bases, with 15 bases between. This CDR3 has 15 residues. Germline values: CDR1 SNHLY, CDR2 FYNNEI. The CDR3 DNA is TGTGCCAGCAGTGAATTTTCCGGGGCACCTGGGGAGCTGTTTTTT. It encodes CASSEFSGAPGELFF.

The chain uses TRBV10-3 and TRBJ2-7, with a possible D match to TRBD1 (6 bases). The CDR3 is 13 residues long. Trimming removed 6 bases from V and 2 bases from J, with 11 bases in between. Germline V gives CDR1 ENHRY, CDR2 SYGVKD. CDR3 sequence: CAIRTGPAYEQYF. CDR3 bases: TGTGCCATCAGGACAGGACCAGCCTACGAGCAGTACTTC.

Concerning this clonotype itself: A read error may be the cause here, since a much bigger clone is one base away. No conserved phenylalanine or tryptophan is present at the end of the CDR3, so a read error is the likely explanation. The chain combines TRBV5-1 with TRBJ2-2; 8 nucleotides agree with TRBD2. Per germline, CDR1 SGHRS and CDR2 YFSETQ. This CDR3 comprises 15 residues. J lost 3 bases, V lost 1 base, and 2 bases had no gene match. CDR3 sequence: CASSLLAGHTGELFS. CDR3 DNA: TGCGCCAGCAGCTTGCTAGCGGGCCACACCGGGGAGCTGTTTTCT.

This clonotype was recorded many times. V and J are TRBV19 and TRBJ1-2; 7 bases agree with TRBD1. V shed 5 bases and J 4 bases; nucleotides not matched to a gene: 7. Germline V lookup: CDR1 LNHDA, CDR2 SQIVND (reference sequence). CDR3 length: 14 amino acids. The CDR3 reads CASSPGQNLYGYTF. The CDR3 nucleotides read TGTGCCAGTAGTCCGGGACAGAACCTCTATGGCTACACCTTC.

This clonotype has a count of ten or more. CDR3 nucleotide sequence: TGCAGTGCTAGAGTTTCGAGCGGAGACTACAATGAGCAGTTCTTC. It codes for CSARVSSGDYNEQFF. V gene TRBV20-1 combines with J gene TRBJ2-1; D may be TRBD2 (5 bases). Looked up from germline, CDR1 is DFQATT and CDR2 is SNEGSKA (reference sequence). The CDR3 loop spans 15 amino acids. Trimming removed 1 base from V and 3 bases from J, with 13 bases in between.

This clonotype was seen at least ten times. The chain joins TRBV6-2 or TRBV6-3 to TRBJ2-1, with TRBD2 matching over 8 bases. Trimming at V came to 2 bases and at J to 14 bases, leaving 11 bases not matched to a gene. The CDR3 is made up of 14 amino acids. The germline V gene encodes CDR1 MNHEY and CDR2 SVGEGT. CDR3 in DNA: TGTGCCAGCAGTTACACCGTAGCGGGATCGGCCAAGTTCTTC. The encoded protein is CASSYTVAGSAKFF.

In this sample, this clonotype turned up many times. CDR3 amino acids: CAISEWSRVSYEQYF. The DNA for the CDR3 is TGTGCCATCAGTGAATGGAGCAGGGTTTCCTACGAGCAGTACTTC. This chain links TRBV10-3 with TRBJ2-7, with D maybe TRBD1 (5 bases). This CDR3 has 15 amino acids. V was cut by 3 bases and J by 1 base, with 13 bases left in between. Per germline, CDR1 ENHRY and CDR2 SYGVKD.

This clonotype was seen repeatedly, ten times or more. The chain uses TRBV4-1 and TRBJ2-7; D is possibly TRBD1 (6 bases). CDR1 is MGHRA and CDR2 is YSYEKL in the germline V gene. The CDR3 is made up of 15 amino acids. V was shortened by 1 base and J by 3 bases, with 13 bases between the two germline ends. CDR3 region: CASSQGTAGGYEQYF. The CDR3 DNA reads TGCGCCAGCAGCCAAGGGACAGCCGGAGGCTACGAGCAGTACTTC.

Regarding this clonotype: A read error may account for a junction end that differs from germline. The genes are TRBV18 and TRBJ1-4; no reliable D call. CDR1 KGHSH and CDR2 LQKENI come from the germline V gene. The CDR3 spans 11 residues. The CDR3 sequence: CASSQGERLFF. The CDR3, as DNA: TGTGCCAGCTCACAGGGTGAAAGACTGTTTTTT.

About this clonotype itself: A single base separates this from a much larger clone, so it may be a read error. Here the CDR3 reads CASSQGAGENSCNEQFF. CDR3 DNA: TGTGCCAGCAGCCAAGGTGCAGGGGAGAACTCCTGCAATGAGCAGTTCTTC. This sequence joins TRBV14 and TRBJ2-1; D is possibly TRBD1 (6 bases). This CDR3 is 17 amino acids long. Germline loops: CDR1 SGHDN, CDR2 FVKESK.

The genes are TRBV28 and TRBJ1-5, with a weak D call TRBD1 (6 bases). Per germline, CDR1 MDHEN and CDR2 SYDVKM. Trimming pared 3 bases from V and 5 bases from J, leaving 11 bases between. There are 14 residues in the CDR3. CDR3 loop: CASSFSGADQPQHF. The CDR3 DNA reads TGTGCCAGCAGTTTCTCAGGGGCGGATCAGCCCCAGCATTTT.

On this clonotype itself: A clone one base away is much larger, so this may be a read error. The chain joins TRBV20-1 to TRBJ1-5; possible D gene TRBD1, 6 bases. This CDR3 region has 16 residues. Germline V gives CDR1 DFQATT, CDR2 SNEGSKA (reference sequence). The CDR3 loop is CGAGQFGGLATQPQHF. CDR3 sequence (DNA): TGCGGTGCCGGACAGTTTGGGGGACTTGCGACTCAGCCCCAGCATTTT.

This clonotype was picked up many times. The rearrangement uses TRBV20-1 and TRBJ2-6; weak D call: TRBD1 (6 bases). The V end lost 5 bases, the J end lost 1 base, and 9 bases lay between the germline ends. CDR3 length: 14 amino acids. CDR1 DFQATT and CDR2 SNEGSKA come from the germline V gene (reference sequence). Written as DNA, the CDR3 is TGCAGTGCTCTAGACAGGTCTGGGGCCAACGTCCTGACTTTC. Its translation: CSALDRSGANVLTF.

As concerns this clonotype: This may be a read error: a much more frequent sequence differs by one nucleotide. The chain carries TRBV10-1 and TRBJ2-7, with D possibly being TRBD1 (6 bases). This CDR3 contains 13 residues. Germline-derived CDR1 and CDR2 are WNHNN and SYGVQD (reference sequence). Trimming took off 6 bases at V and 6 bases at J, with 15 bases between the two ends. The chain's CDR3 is CASRPTETGEQYF. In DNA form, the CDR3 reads TGCGCCAGCAGACCCACCGAGACAGGCGAGCAGTACTTC.

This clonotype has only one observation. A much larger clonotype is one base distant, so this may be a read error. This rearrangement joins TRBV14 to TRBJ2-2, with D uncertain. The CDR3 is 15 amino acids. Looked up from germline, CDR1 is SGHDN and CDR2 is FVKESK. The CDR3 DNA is TGTGCCAGCAGCCAAGTAAGGGTAGACACCGTGGAGCTGTTTTTT. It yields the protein CASSQVRVDTVELFF.